This entry concerns a single TCR beta chain. The library was designed around alpha chains, so this beta chain is a stray read whose abundance carries little weight. This specimen belongs to a study of spatial heterogeneity in lung cancer. Study in general: Alpha-chain detections were consistently fewer than beta-chain detections among the sequences. In the raw reads, each unique TCR and UMI combination was present more than ten times on average.

Every TCR cDNA molecule bore a unique molecular identifier. TCRdb fed the 5' RACE reads into MiXCR, producing one record per CDR3 protein. The profile shows under 800 distinct CDR3 sequences, approximately 47% of them singletons. In germline, CDR1 is KGHSH, CDR2 LQKENI. V lost 6 bases, J lost 6 bases, and 9 bases stayed unmatched. The CDR3 has 15 residues. This sample's time point: sample taken at primary tumor resection. Whole RNA was taken from tumor, nontumor lung or frozen PBMC; it was then sequenced unsorted. The donor population consisted of approximately 79 patients with untreated, early-stage non-small cell lung cancer.

The sequenced sample was PBMCs, obtained at surgery. The source of this sequence is a male donor with early-stage non-small cell lung cancer. J is TRBJ2-3 and V is TRBV18; TRBD2 aligns across 10 bases. CDR3 nucleotide sequence: TGTGCCAGCTCCAGTGGACTAGCGGACTCCGATACGCAGTATTTT. As protein: CASSSGLADSDTQYF.